The 19 T cell receptor beta chains listed next were all sequenced from one sample in a study of cytomegalovirus exposure and HLA in healthy donors. PCR amplification relied on 60 Vbeta primers (plus 13 Jbeta primers). Only in-frame clones appear in the TCRdb table, and some are missing; sequencing was by immunoSEQ multiplex PCR. The sample yields around 150,000 clones, approximately 80% seen once. The sample comprised PBMCs. Receptors were obtained from a woman between 25 and 40 years old in good health and CMV-seropositive.

The V call is TRBV2, the J call TRBJ1-2; TRBD1 matches at 9 bases. Germline V lookup: CDR1 SNHLY, CDR2 FYNNEI. The J segment lost 4 bases and the V segment lost 6 bases, leaving 0 bases of the junction unmatched. The CDR3 runs 12 residues. The CDR3 region is CASRDRGYGYTF. The CDR3 coding sequence is TGTGCCAGCAGGGACAGGGGCTATGGCTACACCTTC.

The gene calls are TRBV11-2 and TRBJ2-2; D perhaps matches TRBD1 (5 bases). CDR1 SGHAT and CDR2 FQNNGV come from the germline V gene. This CDR3 region has 13 residues. The germline V and J ends were trimmed by 8 bases and 8 bases, with 15 bases remaining between them. The CDR3 DNA reads TGTGCCAGCGCTACTTTCAGGGTGGGGGAGCTGTTTTTT. This translates into CASATFRVGELFF.

On this clone itself: The junction does not match germline at one end; this may be a read error. The chain carries TRBV7-9 and TRBJ2-1; the match to TRBD1 covers 7 bases. CDR3 size: 18 residues. Looked up from germline, CDR1 is SEHNR and CDR2 is FQNEAQ (reference sequence). This chain's CDR3 is CSSSSRPKGQSRYNEQFF. The CDR3 DNA reads TGTTCCAGCAGCTCCCGGCCGAAGGGACAGAGCCGCTACAATGAGCAGTTCTTC.

This clone was counted only a few times. The V and J genes are TRBV7-9 and TRBJ1-4, with D perhaps matching TRBD1 (5 bases). CDR1 SEHNR and CDR2 FQNEAQ come from the germline V gene (reference sequence). The CDR3 contains 16 residues. Trimming shortened V by 5 bases and J by 7 bases, and 20 bases separated the two germline ends. CDR3 residues: CASSPILGGDGEKLFF. The CDR3 coding sequence is TGTGCCAGCAGCCCTATCCTGGGAGGGGACGGTGAAAAACTGTTTTTT.

The rearrangement joins TRBV5-4 to TRBJ1-4; D perhaps matches TRBD1 (6 bases). Between the trimmed V and J ends, which lost 2 bases and 7 bases, there was a span of 15 bases. Germline CDR1 and CDR2: SGHNT and YYREEE (reference sequence). CDR3 length equals 15 residues. This CDR3 is CASSFRGAHGEKLFF. CDR3 bases: TGTGCCAGCAGCTTTCGGGGGGCGCATGGTGAAAAACTGTTTTTT.

The rearrangement uses TRBV21-1 and TRBJ2-3; TRBD2, the table's D call, was not compared with the DNA. TRBV21-1 is classified as a pseudogene. CDR3 size: 16 residues. The CDR3 protein is CASSKLGGVRTDTQYF. The CDR3 DNA follows: TGTGCCAGCAGCAAACTGGGCGGGGTCCGCACAGATACGCAGTATTTT.

The chain carries TRBV5-1 and TRBJ1-5; D gene ambiguous. The CDR3 sequence is 14 residues long. Germline V CDR1 and CDR2: SGHRS, YFSETQ. With 0 bases removed from V and 0 bases from J, the gap between germline ends came to 4 bases. CDR3 coding DNA: TGCGCCAGCAGCTTGGAGAGTAGCAATCAGCCCCAGCATTTT. Translation: CASSLESSNQPQHF. Using reference TRBV5-1 and TRBJ1-5 for the parts outside the CDR3, the full variable domain is KAGVTQTPRYLIKTRGQQVTLSCSPISGHRSVSWYQQTPGQGLQFLFEYFSETQRNKGNFPGRFSGRQFSNSRSEMNVSTLELGDSALYLCASSLESSNQPQHFGDGTRLSIL.

V usage is TRBV7-3 and J usage is TRBJ2-2; 7 bases match TRBD2. Trimming removed 5 bases from V and 4 bases from J; junction bases left unmatched: 7. Germline V gene lookup returns CDR1 SGHTA and CDR2 FQGTGA. This CDR3 is 15 amino acids long. The CDR3 is CASSRDYSPTGELFF. The CDR3 DNA follows: TGTGCCAGCAGCCGGGACTACTCTCCCACCGGGGAGCTGTTTTTT. Full variable domain (missing parts from reference TRBV7-3 and TRBJ2-2): GAGVSQTPSNKVTEKGKYVELRCDPISGHTALYWYRQSLGQGPEFLIYFQGTGAADDSGLPNDRFFAVRPEGSVSTLKIQRTERGDSAVYLCASSRDYSPTGELFFGEGSRLTVL.

The CDR3: CASSLQVAGVRDTQYF. CDR3 nucleotides: TGTGCCAGCAGCCTACAGGTAGCGGGGGTAAGAGATACGCAGTATTTT. The chain couples TRBV11-2 to TRBJ2-3, with TRBD2 matching 9 bases. V gave up 5 bases and J gave up 5 bases; unmatched junction bases: 11. This CDR3 spans 16 amino acids. Germline V gene lookup returns CDR1 SGHAT and CDR2 FQNNGV.

This clone was found a few times. The rearrangement links TRBV5-1 to TRBJ1-2; 11 bases are shared with TRBD1. The germline gives CDR1 SGHRS, CDR2 YFSETQ. V lost 3 bases to trimming and J lost 4 bases; unmatched junction nucleotides: 2. The CDR3 loop spans 14 amino acids. The CDR3: CASSSGTGGYGYTF. As DNA, the CDR3 is TGCGCCAGCAGCTCCGGGACAGGGGGCTATGGCTACACCTTC.

V gene TRBV14 combines with J gene TRBJ1-2; perhaps TRBD1 as D (6 bases). CDR3 length: 13 residues. V was trimmed by 2 bases and J by 6 bases, leaving 10 bases between them. Germline V gives CDR1 SGHDN, CDR2 FVKESK. The DNA of the CDR3 is TGTGCCAGCAGCCAATTCGAGGGGGATGGCTACACCTTC. Its translation is CASSQFEGDGYTF.

The table lists this clone with a count of one. This chain connects TRBV30 to TRBJ1-5; tentative D call: TRBD1 (6 bases). There are 14 residues in the CDR3. Trimming pared 0 bases from V and 1 base from J, leaving 7 bases between. Per germline, CDR1 GTSNPN and CDR2 SVGIG (reference sequence). DNA of the CDR3: TGTGCCTGGAGTGTAGGGGGAAGCAATCAGCCCCAGCATTTT. Its protein product is CAWSVGGSNQPQHF. The full variable domain, completed using reference TRBV30 and TRBJ1-5, is SQTIHQWPATLVQPVGSPLSLECTVEGTSNPNLYWYRQAAGRGLQLLFYSVGIGQISSEVPQNLSASRPQDRQFILSSKKLLLSDSGFYLCAWSVGGSNQPQHFGDGTRLSIL.

The chain combines TRBV4-3 with TRBJ2-2; tentative D call: TRBD2 (7 bases). The CDR3 contains 17 residues. Trimming left V 1 base short and J 3 bases short, with 15 bases between. Germline CDR1 is LGHNA and CDR2 is YSLEER. CDR3 in DNA: TGCGCCAGCAGCCAAGCCACGGGGGGCGCGGACACCGGGGAGCTGTTTTTT. It yields the protein CASSQATGGADTGELFF.

J is TRBJ2-3 and V is TRBV6-4; 10 bases line up with TRBD2. Germline V CDR1 and CDR2: MRHNA, SNTAGT. The trim removed 0 bases at V and 3 bases at J, leaving 3 bases unmatched. The CDR3 has 16 amino acids. This CDR3 reads CASSDSVAGGTDTQYF. In DNA, the CDR3 is TGTGCCAGCAGTGACTCGGTAGCGGGGGGTACAGATACGCAGTATTTT.

The chain links TRBV29-1 to TRBJ2-6, with TRBD1 identical over 7 bases. After removal of 7 bases from V and 0 bases from J, the junction contained 9 bases not matched to a gene. The CDR3 length is 16 residues. Germline CDR1 SQVTM, CDR2 ANQGSEA. The CDR3 protein is CSARDRTTSGANVLTF. CDR3 bases: TGCAGCGCCCGGGACAGAACAACCTCTGGGGCCAACGTCCTGACTTTC.

This clone appeared a few times. This chain uses TRBV6-5 with TRBJ2-7; possible D gene TRBD1, 6 bases. Trimming cost V 6 bases and J 0 bases, with 12 bases left between them. This CDR3 is 14 amino acids long. Looked up from germline, CDR1 is MNHEY and CDR2 is SVGAGI. The CDR3 DNA reads as TGTGCCAGCAGGCGACAGGTCCTCTCCTACGAGCAGTACTTC. Protein: CASRRQVLSYEQYF.

The chain carries TRBV5-6 and TRBJ2-7; 9 nucleotides align to TRBD1. The CDR3 sequence is 15 residues long. CDR1 and CDR2 from the germline V gene are SGHDT and YYEEEE. V shed 2 bases and J 6 bases; nucleotides not matched to a gene: 9. The CDR3 loop is CASSFGQGKLGEQYF. CDR3 coding DNA: TGTGCCAGCAGCTTCGGACAGGGGAAGTTGGGCGAGCAGTACTTC.

The CDR3 region is CASSRGQGAYEQYF. CDR3 nucleotides: TGCGCCAGCAGCCGAGGACAGGGGGCATACGAGCAGTACTTC. The J gene is TRBJ2-7, the V gene TRBV4-3; 11 bases fit TRBD1. The V gene's germline CDR1 is LGHNA and CDR2 YSLEER. The CDR3 consists of 14 residues. With V trimmed by 4 bases and J by 4 bases, 3 bases remained unmatched.

The V gene is TRBV14, the J gene TRBJ2-5, with 7 positions matching TRBD2. This CDR3 is 16 amino acids long. V was clipped by 0 bases and J by 5 bases; unmatched bases: 9. Germline CDR1 reads SGHDN; CDR2 reads FVKESK. CDR3 loop: CASSQDPRGNWETQYF. CDR3 nucleotides: TGTGCCAGCAGCCAAGATCCGCGGGGGAATTGGGAGACCCAGTACTTC.